Below, one TCR beta chain is given with its context. The repertoire was sequenced with immunoSEQ multiplex PCR; TCRdb's copy has only in-frame clones and lacks some. The data show some 320,000 clones, with more than 70% seen just once and approximately 1.9% held by the top ten. The source of the sample is a study of Ad26.COV2.S vaccination and SARS-CoV-2 variants. Sample treatment: about 20 received Ad26.COV2.S at low or high dose, single or two shots; five or six received placebo; per-sample allocation not given. Specimen acquisition occurred on day 63 following the initial vaccine or placebo injection. This CDR3 has 18 amino acids. The V segment lost 0 bases and the J segment 2 bases; nucleotides outside the gene matches: 11. The germline CDR1 and CDR2 sequences are SGDLS and YYNGEE.

The sequence came from a person aged 18-60 years who received the Ad26.COV2.S COVID-19 vaccine or a placebo. The specimen was peripheral blood, collected in a trial of Ad26.COV2.S vaccine versus placebo. This chain uses TRBV9 with TRBJ2-5; 9 nucleotides line up with TRBD2. The CDR3 sequence: CASSVEPPGGGGQETQYF. The CDR3 nucleotides read TGTGCCAGCAGCGTAGAACCCCCCGGCGGGGGGGGACAAGAGACCCAGTACTTC.